These T cell receptor beta chains were read from a single sample in a study of T cell changes during pregnancy in multiple sclerosis. Generated by immunoSEQ multiplex PCR, the TCRdb table keeps only in-frame clones and is missing some. The sample yields 15,000 to 20,000 clones, 84% seen once. The material was CD8+ T cells from peripheral blood mononuclear cells, obtained in the third trimester of pregnancy. The receptor set was obtained from a female donor in good health, enrolled as a control in a pregnancy study. Each CDR3 is given with its conserved first and last residue. The order of the fields is CDR3 length, J gene, V gene, D gene, clone size, CDR3 protein, CDR3 DNA. The D gene is left open where the match is weak. Rows may omit the clone size; those that give it use once, few, many or a size class.

len: 15
j_gene: TRBJ2-5
v_gene: TRBV6-1
d_gene: TRBD2
abundance: few
CDR3aa: CASTRDVAGQETQYF
CDR3nt: TGTGCCAGCACGCGGGATGTAGCGGGGCAAGAGACCCAGTACTTC

len: 13
j_gene: TRBJ1-1
v_gene: TRBV10-2
d_gene: -
abundance: -
CDR3aa: CASSESGNTEAFF
CDR3nt: TGCGCCAGCAGTGAGTCCGGGAACACTGAAGCTTTCTTT

len: 13
j_gene: TRBJ2-7
v_gene: TRBV27
d_gene: TRBD1
abundance: -
CDR3aa: CASSIGQAYEQYF
CDR3nt: TGTGCCAGCAGCATAGGACAGGCCTACGAGCAGTACTTC

len: 15
j_gene: TRBJ2-5
v_gene: TRBV9
d_gene: TRBD1
abundance: -
CDR3aa: CASSEEDRGQETQYF
CDR3nt: TGTGCCAGCAGCGAGGAGGACAGGGGACAAGAGACCCAGTACTTC

len: 16
j_gene: TRBJ2-1
v_gene: TRBV7-2
d_gene: -
abundance: -
CDR3aa: CASSLGGLGIYNEQFF
CDR3nt: TGTGCCAGCAGCTTAGGGGGACTGGGGATCTACAATGAGCAGTTCTTC

len: 13
j_gene: TRBJ1-1
v_gene: TRBV6-1
d_gene: -
abundance: -
CDR3aa: CASSFEENTEAFF
CDR3nt: TGTGCCAGCAGTTTTGAGGAGAACACTGAAGCTTTCTTT

len: 12
j_gene: TRBJ1-1
v_gene: TRBV5-6
d_gene: TRBD1
abundance: few
CDR3aa: CASEGQGSEAFF
CDR3nt: TGTGCCAGCGAGGGACAGGGGTCTGAAGCTTTCTTT

len: 15
j_gene: TRBJ2-7
v_gene: TRBV4-1
d_gene: TRBD2
abundance: -
CDR3aa: CASSQVSTSGYEQYF
CDR3nt: TGCGCCAGCAGCCAAGTGAGTACTAGCGGCTACGAGCAGTACTTC

len: 14
j_gene: TRBJ2-5
v_gene: TRBV6-4
d_gene: -
abundance: few
CDR3aa: CATSPTGTQETQYF
CDR3nt: TGTGCCACCAGTCCAACAGGGACCCAAGAGACCCAGTACTTC

len: 11
j_gene: TRBJ1-1
v_gene: TRBV7-9
d_gene: -
abundance: -
CDR3aa: CASSGQGEAFF
CDR3nt: TGTGCCAGCAGCGGGCAGGGGGAAGCTTTCTTT

len: 16
j_gene: TRBJ1-4
v_gene: TRBV5-1
d_gene: -
abundance: many
CDR3aa: CASSSPKDSANEKLFF
CDR3nt: TGCGCCAGCAGCTCGCCTAAGGACTCAGCTAATGAAAAACTGTTTTTT

len: 15
j_gene: TRBJ2-5
v_gene: TRBV19
d_gene: TRBD2
abundance: -
CDR3aa: CASSMWGGTQETQYF
CDR3nt: TGTGCCAGTAGTATGTGGGGGGGGACCCAAGAGACCCAGTACTTC

len: 16
j_gene: TRBJ2-7
v_gene: TRBV6-1
d_gene: TRBD2
abundance: medium-sized
CDR3aa: CASSEGLSSGSYEQYF
CDR3nt: TGTGCCAGCAGTGAAGGGTTGAGTAGCGGGAGTTACGAGCAGTACTTC

len: 16
j_gene: TRBJ2-2
v_gene: TRBV29-1
d_gene: TRBD2
abundance: -
CDR3aa: CSVEDLAGGPHGELFF
CDR3nt: TGCAGCGTTGAAGACTTAGCGGGAGGGCCCCACGGGGAGCTGTTTTTT

len: 11
j_gene: TRBJ2-1
v_gene: TRBV7-9
d_gene: -
abundance: once
CDR3aa: CASSQNNEQFF
CDR3nt: TGTGCCAGCAGCCAAAACAATGAGCAGTTCTTC

len: 15
j_gene: TRBJ2-7
v_gene: TRBV6-1
d_gene: TRBD2
abundance: -
CDR3aa: CASSERTSGIYEQYF
CDR3nt: TGTGCCAGCAGTGAAAGGACTAGCGGGATCTACGAGCAGTACTTC

len: 12
j_gene: TRBJ1-5
v_gene: TRBV30
d_gene: -
abundance: -
CDR3aa: CAWREGSQPQHF
CDR3nt: TGTGCCTGGAGGGAGGGAAGTCAGCCCCAGCATTTT

len: 13
j_gene: TRBJ1-1
v_gene: TRBV19
d_gene: -
abundance: -
CDR3aa: CASTGIDDGEAFF
CDR3nt: TGTGCCAGTACGGGGATTGACGATGGTGAAGCTTTCTTT

len: 17
j_gene: TRBJ1-1
v_gene: TRBV21-1
d_gene: -
abundance: -
CDR3aa: CASSKADKDRDSTEAFF
CDR3nt: TGTGCCAGCAGCAAAGCCGATAAAGACAGGGACAGCACTGAAGCTTTCTTT

len: 14
j_gene: TRBJ1-5
v_gene: TRBV5-6
d_gene: -
abundance: -
CDR3aa: CASSLAGSNQPQHF
CDR3nt: TGTGCCAGCAGCTTGGCCGGTAGCAATCAGCCCCAGCATTTT

len: 13
j_gene: TRBJ2-7
v_gene: TRBV29-1
d_gene: TRBD2
abundance: -
CDR3aa: CSVGGGSLYEQYF
CDR3nt: TGCAGCGTTGGGGGGGGGAGTCTCTACGAGCAGTACTTC

len: 15
j_gene: TRBJ1-1
v_gene: TRBV9
d_gene: TRBD1
abundance: -
CDR3aa: CASSPRFTGVTEAFF
CDR3nt: TGTGCCAGCAGCCCTCGTTTCACAGGGGTCACTGAAGCTTTCTTT